Listed here are 16 T cell receptor beta chains from one sample, sequenced in a study of cytomegalovirus exposure and HLA in healthy donors. PCR used 60 Vbeta primers and 13 Jbeta primers. The assay was immunoSEQ multiplex PCR, and TCRdb's table has in-frame clones only and misses some. The table for this sample gives about 33,000 clones. Sample: PBMCs. The source is a man aged 35-49 years in good health and CMV-seronegative.

This chain links TRBV30 with TRBJ1-1; D is uncertain. The CDR3 is 14 residues long. Germline V gene lookup returns CDR1 GTSNPN and CDR2 SVGIG (reference sequence). V was shortened by 3 bases and J by 10 bases, with 21 bases between the two germline ends. The CDR3 loop is CAWSVHSSAGRAFF. The CDR3 DNA follows: TGTGCCTGGAGCGTACACTCCTCGGCGGGGAGAGCTTTCTTT.

The J gene is TRBJ2-5, the V gene TRBV29-1; no reliable D call. The J call is uncertain, as TRBJ2-7 better fits the DNA end. This CDR3 is built from 11 residues. Germline lookup yields CDR1 SQVTM and CDR2 ANQGSEA. The CDR3 loop reads CSARQNSEQYF. The CDR3 DNA follows: TGCAGCGCCCGTCAAAATAGCGAGCAGTACTTC.

The J gene is TRBJ1-6, the V gene TRBV30; 7 positions agree with TRBD1. The V and J ends lost 3 bases and 0 bases, in that order; junction bases with no gene match: 8. The germline V gene encodes CDR1 GTSNPN and CDR2 SVGIG (reference sequence). The CDR3 is 17 residues long. The CDR3 protein is CAWRTTGYSSYNSPLHF. CDR3 sequence (DNA): TGTGCCTGGAGGACGACAGGGTATAGCTCCTATAATTCACCCCTCCACTTT.

CDR3 coding DNA: TGTGCCAGCGGAGATAGCAATCAGCCCCAGCATTTT. This gives the protein CASGDSNQPQHF. This rearrangement joins TRBV28 to TRBJ1-5; D is unresolved. This CDR3 spans 12 amino acids. Germline lookup yields CDR1 MDHEN and CDR2 SYDVKM. V was cut by 8 bases and J by 0 bases, with 5 bases left in between.

The V and J genes are TRBV2 and TRBJ1-2; 9 positions match TRBD1. Germline lookup yields CDR1 SNHLY and CDR2 FYNNEI. The CDR3 runs 12 residues. The V and J ends lost 6 bases and 8 bases, in that order; junction bases with no gene match: 4. DNA for the CDR3: TGTGCCAGCAGCCGGGACAGGGACGGCTACACCTTC. Its protein is CASSRDRDGYTF. Variable domain in full (rest from reference TRBV2 and TRBJ1-2): EPEVTQTPSHQVTQMGQEVILRCVPISNHLYFYWYRQILGQKVEFLVSFYNNEISEKSEIFDDQFSVERPDGSNFTLKIRSTKLEDSAMYFCASSRDRDGYTFGSGTRLTVV.

The chain links TRBV29-1 to TRBJ1-3; a weak D match, TRBD1 (5 bases). This CDR3 contains 15 residues. Trimming removed 1 base from V and 2 bases from J, with 12 bases in between. Germline V lookup: CDR1 SQVTM, CDR2 ANQGSEA. CDR3 coding DNA: TGCAGCGTTGAAGCCAGCGGGGGTACTGGAAACACCATATATTTT. It codes for CSVEASGGTGNTIYF.

V and J are TRBV15 and TRBJ1-4; D might be TRBD1 (6 bases). The CDR3 contains 15 residues. The germline V gene encodes CDR1 LNHNV and CDR2 YYDKDF (reference sequence). V lost 5 bases, J lost 2 bases, and 12 bases lay in between. This CDR3 reads CATSLGTLTNEKLFF. The DNA of the CDR3 is TGTGCCACCAGCCTAGGGACACTTACTAATGAAAAACTGTTTTTT.

As to this clone: The junction departs from germline at one end; a sequencing error may be responsible. V usage is TRBV7-6 and J usage is TRBJ2-5; TRBD2 might be the D (6 bases). The CDR3 sequence is 13 residues long. Germline V gives CDR1 SGHVS, CDR2 FNYEAQ. CDR3 loop: CASSFSGQENQYF. CDR3 DNA: TGTGCCAGCAGCTTTAGCGGACAAGAGAACCAGTACTTC.

The chain recombines TRBV4-3 with TRBJ2-3, with TRBD2 matching over 7 bases. This CDR3 comprises 14 residues. Germline V lookup: CDR1 LGHNA, CDR2 YSLEER. V gave up 4 bases and J gave up 3 bases; unmatched junction bases: 4. The CDR3 sequence: CASSPSGVTDTQYF. Written as DNA, the CDR3 is TGCGCCAGCAGCCCTAGCGGTGTGACAGATACGCAGTATTTT.

The chain has TRBV30 and TRBJ1-5; the match to TRBD1 covers 11 bases. The germline CDR1 and CDR2 sequences are GTSNPN and SVGIG (reference sequence). V lost 1 base and J lost 2; bases outside the gene matches: 16. This CDR3 is built from 20 residues. CDR3 in DNA: TGTGCCTGGAGTGCCTACATTCCGGACAGGGGGCCCTTAGGCAATCAGCCCCAGCATTTT. Encoded protein: CAWSAYIPDRGPLGNQPQHF.

The CDR3 region is CAWSQGVRAEAFF. In nucleotides, the CDR3 is TGTGCCTGGAGTCAGGGGGTACGGGCTGAAGCTTTCTTT. The gene calls are TRBV30 and TRBJ1-1; 7 bases agree with TRBD1. Germline trimming cut 2 bases from V and 6 bases from J; bases unmatched to any gene: 6. CDR1 is GTSNPN and CDR2 is SVGIG in the germline V gene (reference sequence). This CDR3 is built from 13 residues.

The chain couples TRBV5-1 to TRBJ2-3, with 7 bases fitting TRBD1. The CDR3 totals 15 residues. Trimming took 4 bases from V and 2 from J; bases not matched to a gene: 7. Looked up from germline, CDR1 is SGHRS and CDR2 is YFSETQ. The CDR3 here is CASSIATGTTDTQYF. DNA of the CDR3: TGCGCCAGCAGCATTGCGACAGGGACCACAGATACGCAGTATTTT.

This chain connects TRBV5-8 to TRBJ2-5; 13 bases agree with TRBD2. The germline gives CDR1 SGHTS, CDR2 YDEGEE. The CDR3 loop spans 15 amino acids. The V segment lost 4 bases and the J segment 4 bases; nucleotides outside the gene matches: 4. The CDR3 spells CASSPGLAGLETQYF. In DNA, the CDR3 is TGTGCCAGCAGCCCGGGACTAGCGGGATTAGAGACCCAGTACTTC. The full variable domain, in which reference TRBV5-8 and TRBJ2-5 provide the parts outside the CDR3, is EAGVTQSPTHLIKTRGQQATLRCSPISGHTSVYWYQQALGLGLQFLLWYDEGEERNRGNFPPRFSGRQFPNYSSELNVNALELEDSALYLCASSPGLAGLETQYFGPGTRLLVL.

DNA for the CDR3: TGTGCCAGCAGCTTAAATCCCCAGGGGAACTATGGCTACACCTTC. Its translation: CASSLNPQGNYGYTF. The J gene is TRBJ1-2, the V gene TRBV7-3; perhaps TRBD1 as D (6 bases). CDR1 SGHTA and CDR2 FQGTGA come from the germline V gene. Between the trimmed V and J ends, which lost 1 base and 2 bases, there was a span of 11 bases. There are 15 residues in the CDR3. Variable domain in full (rest from reference TRBV7-3 and TRBJ1-2): GAGVSQTPSNKVTEKGKYVELRCDPISGHTALYWYRQSLGQGPEFLIYFQGTGAADDSGLPNDRFFAVRPEGSVSTLKIQRTERGDSAVYLCASSLNPQGNYGYTFGSGTRLTVV.

The chain carries TRBV5-1 and TRBJ2-5; possible D gene TRBD1, 5 bases. Germline assignment: CDR1 SGHRS and CDR2 YFSETQ. Deletions cut 4 bases from V and 1 base from J, with 14 bases between. The CDR3 totals 15 residues. The CDR3 nucleotides read TGCGCCAGCAGCCTCCTGGGGCGGACCCAAGAGACCCAGTACTTC. Its protein is CASSLLGRTQETQYF.

This chain connects TRBV6-5 to TRBJ2-7, with a weak D call TRBD2 (6 bases). V was shortened by 6 bases and J by 2 bases, with 14 bases between the two germline ends. Germline V gives CDR1 MNHEY, CDR2 SVGAGI. This CDR3 contains 14 residues. The CDR3 DNA follows: TGTGCCAGCAGGCCGGGACTTCCCACCTACGAGCAGTACTTC. It specifies CASRPGLPTYEQYF.